This paragraph covers one TCR beta chain sequence. The data were produced by immunoSEQ multiplex PCR, yet TCRdb's version contains in-frame clones alone and is incomplete. This sample has about 640,000 clones, with about two thirds found just once. This sample is drawn from a study of shared clonotypes between healthy human individuals. Study overall: CD4 naive and memory got three plates each, CD8 naive two, CD8 memory one.

Trimming took 5 bases from V and 1 from J; bases not matched to a gene: 5. CDR3 length: 14 amino acids. CDR1 SGHAT and CDR2 FQDESV come from the germline V gene (reference sequence). Sequenced input: memory CD4+ T cells sorted from blood. Subset indicated: CD45RA-negative fraction. This chain connects TRBV11-1 to TRBJ2-7; TRBD2 agrees at 7 bases. This clonotype originated in a woman younger than 45 in good health. CDR3 DNA sequence: TGTGCCAGCAGCCAACAGCGGGATTCCTACGAGCAGTACTTC. Its protein is CASSQQRDSYEQYF.